Below, 16 T cell receptor beta chains from the same sample are listed, as sequenced in a study of control samples from healthy donors and cancer patients. The method was immunoSEQ multiplex PCR; TCRdb's version includes in-frame clones alone and lacks a portion of them. The profile shows over 100,000 clones, 92% of them singletons. Sequencing input: blood. These receptors were obtained from a woman between 50 and 59 years old in good health.

The genes are TRBV28 and TRBJ2-5; the D call may be TRBD1 or TRBD2 (6 bases each). The CDR3 consists of 16 residues. The V gene lost 8 bases and the J gene lost 5 bases, with 24 bases spanning the gap. Germline lookup yields CDR1 MDHEN and CDR2 SYDVKM. The CDR3 DNA follows: TGTGCCAGCCCACAGATTGTCGGGAGAGGGGGGGAGACCCAGTACTTC. The encoded protein is CASPQIVGRGGETQYF.

This chain joins TRBV11-2 and TRBJ1-1; 8 bases are shared with TRBD1. J gave up 1 base and V 0 bases, and 1 base lay outside the gene matches. Germline V gene lookup returns CDR1 SGHAT and CDR2 FQNNGV. This CDR3 comprises 15 residues. CDR3 coding DNA: TGTGCCAGCAGCTTAGAGGGACAGGCGAACACTGAAGCTTTCTTT. Amino acids: CASSLEGQANTEAFF.

The genes are TRBV28 and TRBJ2-1; TRBD1 agrees at 7 bases. Germline assignment: CDR1 MDHEN and CDR2 SYDVKM. The CDR3 runs to 13 residues. With 6 bases clipped from V and 10 bases from J, the junction kept 9 bases outside the gene matches. CDR3 DNA sequence: TGTGCCAGCAGCCTGACAGGGTACTACGAGCAGTTCTTC. Amino acids: CASSLTGYYEQFF.

A remark on this clone: The junction departs from the called germline gene at one end, perhaps through a read error. The rearrangement uses TRBV10-2 and TRBJ2-7, with D possibly matching TRBD2 (5 bases). This CDR3 has 11 amino acids. From germline, CDR1 is WSHSY and CDR2 SAAADI. CDR3 bases: TGCGCCAGCAGTGAGACTGGGGAGCGGTACTTC. It is translated as CASSETGERYF.

The rearrangement uses TRBV5-1 and TRBJ1-1, with D uncertain. The CDR3 contains 14 residues. Trimming removed 0 bases from V and 1 base from J, with 7 bases in between. Germline loops: CDR1 SGHRS, CDR2 YFSETQ. The CDR3 protein is CASSLGKPNTEAFF. The CDR3 DNA reads as TGCGCCAGCAGCTTGGGGAAGCCGAACACTGAAGCTTTCTTT.

The gene calls are TRBV28 and TRBJ2-3; the match to TRBD2 covers 10 bases. V lost 7 bases, J lost 0 bases, and 10 bases stayed unmatched. Germline V CDR1 and CDR2: MDHEN, SYDVKM. CDR3 length equals 17 residues. The CDR3 spells CASTLWASGGSTDTQYF. The CDR3 DNA reads as TGTGCCAGCACCCTGTGGGCTAGCGGGGGTAGCACAGATACGCAGTATTTT.

The J gene is TRBJ2-7, the V gene TRBV4-1, with D unresolved. Trimming shortened V by 0 bases and J by 6 bases, and 9 bases separated the two germline ends. Looked up from germline, CDR1 is MGHRA and CDR2 is YSYEKL. There are 13 residues in the CDR3. The CDR3 reads CASSQEFRGEQYF. In DNA, the CDR3 is TGCGCCAGCAGCCAAGAATTTAGAGGCGAGCAGTACTTC.

This rearrangement joins TRBV12-3 or TRBV12-4 to TRBJ1-2; D is possibly TRBD1 (6 bases). This CDR3 is built from 12 residues. The V end was cut by 6 bases, the J end by 4 bases, with 9 bases between. For the CDR3, the DNA is TGTGCCAGCAGCAAGGACAGCTATGGCTACACCTTC. Amino acid sequence: CASSKDSYGYTF.

The chain joins TRBV6-5 to TRBJ1-6; no firm D call. Germline V gene data show CDR1 as MNHEY and CDR2 as SVGAGI. The CDR3 spans 15 residues. V lost 7 bases and J lost 5, with 15 bases in between. The CDR3 sequence: CASMEGSSNNSPLHF. The DNA for the CDR3 is TGTGCCAGCATGGAGGGCAGCTCTAATAATTCACCCCTCCACTTT.

J is TRBJ2-2 and V is TRBV30; possible D gene TRBD1, 6 bases. Germline V gene data show CDR1 as GTSNPN and CDR2 as SVGIG (reference sequence). Trimming took off 4 bases at V and 2 bases at J, with 11 bases between the two ends. The CDR3 has 14 amino acids. In DNA form, the CDR3 reads TGTGCCTGGAATGTGGGACATAACACCGGGGAGCTGTTTTTT. Protein product: CAWNVGHNTGELFF.

This chain connects TRBV28 to TRBJ1-5; perhaps TRBD1 as D (6 bases). The CDR3 sequence is 16 residues long. Trimming cost V 2 bases and J 4 bases, with 15 bases left between them. Germline V gene sequence: CDR1 MDHEN, CDR2 SYDVKM. The CDR3, as DNA: TGTGCCAGCAGTTTAGGGGGGACAAACGCAAATCAGCCCCAGCATTTT. Protein sequence: CASSLGGTNANQPQHF.

The V call is TRBV27, the J call TRBJ2-5; possibly TRBD1 for D (5 bases). Germline assignment: CDR1 MNHEY and CDR2 SMNVEV (reference sequence). The CDR3 totals 14 residues. The V and J ends lost 0 bases and 6 bases respectively, with 11 bases between them. The CDR3: CASSLSQGSKTQYF. For the CDR3, the DNA is TGTGCCAGCAGTTTATCCCAGGGCTCAAAGACCCAGTACTTC.

V is TRBV7-2 and J is TRBJ2-2, with D uncertain. Deletions cut 5 bases from V and 3 bases from J, with 4 bases between. CDR1 and CDR2 from the germline V gene are SGHTA and FQGNSA. This CDR3 has 12 residues. CDR3 nucleotide sequence: TGTGCCAGCAGCCCGGACACCGGGGAGCTGTTTTTT. Amino acid sequence: CASSPDTGELFF.

Concerning this clone: This specimen includes other DNA sequences encoding the same CDR3. This sequence joins TRBV6-4 and TRBJ1-1; no reliable D call. The V end was cut by 3 bases, the J end by 1 base, with 6 bases between. In germline, CDR1 is MRHNA, CDR2 SNTAGT. The CDR3 runs 13 residues. The CDR3 protein is CASSDGGNTEAFF. CDR3 coding DNA: TGTGCCAGCAGTGATGGCGGGAACACTGAAGCTTTCTTT.

V usage is TRBV5-6 and J usage is TRBJ2-7; D might be TRBD2 (6 bases). CDR1 and CDR2 from the germline V gene are SGHDT and YYEEEE. The CDR3 is 13 amino acids. V was shortened by 2 bases and J by 6 bases, with 12 bases between the two germline ends. The CDR3 region has the DNA TGTGCCAGCAGCTTAACACCAGCGGGCGAGCAGTACTTC. Translating gives CASSLTPAGEQYF.

The rearrangement joins TRBV13 to TRBJ1-2; D is unresolved. The V gene's germline CDR1 is PRHDT and CDR2 FYEKMQ (reference sequence). V gave up 0 bases and J gave up 0 bases, with 2 bases separating them. This CDR3 contains 13 residues. The CDR3 sequence: CASSLGANYGYTF. DNA of the CDR3: TGTGCCAGCAGCTTAGGAGCTAACTATGGCTACACCTTC.